The 30 T cell receptor beta chains below all came from one sample that was sequenced in a study of blood T cell repertoires in COVID-19. Sequenced by immunoSEQ multiplex PCR; TCRdb stores in-frame clones only, minus some. The sample holds about 140,000 clones, approximately 78% seen once. Sequencing was performed on peripheral blood. All receptors derive from a woman of 80 years or more with acute or convalescent COVID-19.

This rearrangement joins TRBV9 to TRBJ2-2, with D perhaps TRBD1 (5 bases). V lost 0 bases and J lost 7, with 13 bases in between. Germline V lookup: CDR1 SGDLS, CDR2 YYNGEE. The CDR3 extends over 15 amino acids. CDR3 in DNA: TGTGCCAGCAGCGTAGGACAGACCCACGGCGGGGAGCTGTTTTTT. Its translation: CASSVGQTHGGELFF.

The V gene is TRBV7-2, the J gene TRBJ2-3; D uncertain. This CDR3 has 17 residues. Germline V gene lookup returns CDR1 SGHTA and CDR2 FQGNSA. CDR3 bases: TGTGCAATTCGAGGCGTCGAATGGTGGCTTCCCACAGATACGCAGTATTTT. Its protein product is CAIRGVEWWLPTDTQYF.

This chain uses TRBV5-1 with TRBJ1-2; TRBD1 is a possible D gene (6 bases). CDR3 length: 14 residues. Per the germline V gene, CDR1 is SGHRS and CDR2 is YFSETQ. V lost 0 bases, J lost 0 bases, and 6 bases lay in between. The CDR3 DNA reads TGCGCCAGCAGCTTGGAGGGGGCTAACTATGGCTACACCTTC. Encoded protein: CASSLEGANYGYTF.

The chain is built from TRBV5-1 and TRBJ1-4, with D possibly TRBD1 on 5 matching bases. Germline assignment: CDR1 SGHRS and CDR2 YFSETQ. The CDR3 consists of 16 residues. V was cut by 0 bases and J by 6 bases, with 15 bases left in between. The CDR3 nucleotides are TGCGCCAGCAGCTTGGGGACATTAAAGGGGTATGAAAAACTGTTTTTT. Protein product: CASSLGTLKGYEKLFF.

The J gene is TRBJ2-1, the V gene TRBV2; D might be TRBD1 (6 bases). Trimming removed 8 bases at V and 12 bases at J, with 26 bases between. Germline CDR1 reads SNHLY; CDR2 reads FYNNEI. The CDR3 runs 15 residues. In DNA form, the CDR3 reads TGTGCCAGCTACAGGGAACCAGGAGTGGTGAGGACGCAGTTCTTC. It specifies CASYREPGVVRTQFF.

The chain recombines TRBV27 with TRBJ1-1, with 8 positions matching TRBD1. Per the germline V gene, CDR1 is MNHEY and CDR2 is SMNVEV (reference sequence). The CDR3 runs to 13 residues. The junction had 1 base not matched to a gene; V was cut back by 4 bases and J by 3 bases. The CDR3 sequence: CASSSDRDTEAFF. The DNA of the CDR3 is TGTGCCAGCAGTTCGGACAGGGACACTGAAGCTTTCTTT.

The rearrangement links TRBV18 to TRBJ2-5; 7 nucleotides line up with TRBD1. Losses at the gene ends were 5 bases for V and 5 bases for J; bases not matched to a gene: 2. CDR3 length: 12 amino acids. The germline V gene has CDR1 KGHSH and CDR2 LQKENI. CDR3 DNA sequence: TGTGCCAGCTCAACAGGGGTGGAGACCCAGTACTTC. It is translated as CASSTGVETQYF.

The chain couples TRBV3-1 (or the pseudogene TRBV3-2) to TRBJ2-1; D possibly corresponds to TRBD2 (5 bases). In germline, CDR1 is LGHDT, CDR2 YNNKEL (reference sequence). The CDR3 runs to 19 residues. V was pared by 1 base and J by 4 bases, with 23 bases between. The CDR3 DNA reads as TGTGCCAGCAGCCAAGTGAGCCAACTAGTAGCCCCTTGGTACAATGAGCAGTTCTTC. Amino acid sequence: CASSQVSQLVAPWYNEQFF.

The CDR3 region is CAISQQGQLKETQYF. The CDR3 nucleotides read TGTGCCATCAGCCAACAGGGACAGTTGAAAGAGACCCAGTACTTC. This chain uses TRBV10-3 with TRBJ2-5; 7 nucleotides match TRBD1. Per the germline V gene, CDR1 is ENHRY and CDR2 is SYGVKD. V shed 6 bases, J shed 3 bases, and the junction held 10 bases outside the gene matches. This CDR3 spans 15 amino acids.

The chain carries TRBV27 and TRBJ2-6; TRBD1 aligns across 8 bases. CDR3 length: 17 amino acids. J lost 4 bases, V lost 2 bases, and 7 bases had no gene match. In germline, CDR1 is MNHEY, CDR2 SMNVEV (reference sequence). CDR3 DNA sequence: TGTGCCAGCAGTTTAATCCAGGGGGCTCGGGGGGCCAACGTCCTGACTTTC. Protein: CASSLIQGARGANVLTF.

The V gene is TRBV7-2, the J gene TRBJ2-1, with TRBD2 matching 12 bases. The CDR3 covers 16 residues. Trimming took 5 bases from V and 6 from J; bases not matched to a gene: 8. The V gene's germline CDR1 is SGHTA and CDR2 FQGNSA. The CDR3 DNA is TGTGCCAGCAGCATTGCTAGCGGGAGGGTGGTCAATGAGCAGTTCTTC. Its protein is CASSIASGRVVNEQFF.

The chain has TRBV18 and TRBJ1-1; D is undetermined. Trimming stripped 3 bases from V and 7 bases from J, with 12 bases between. This CDR3 spans 13 amino acids. CDR1 KGHSH and CDR2 LQKENI come from the germline V gene. The CDR3 is CASSPTNFVEAFF. CDR3 DNA: TGTGCCAGCTCACCGACAAACTTCGTTGAAGCTTTCTTT.

This sequence joins TRBV3-1 (or the pseudogene TRBV3-2) and TRBJ2-7; D unresolved. Germline V gene data show CDR1 as LGHDT and CDR2 as YNNKEL (reference sequence). There are 13 residues in the CDR3. V was shortened by 1 base and J by 6 bases, with 10 bases between the two germline ends. The DNA of the CDR3 is TGTGCCAGCAGCCAAGTCGGTCCCTCCGAGCAGTACTTC. This sequence encodes CASSQVGPSEQYF.

V gene TRBV29-1 combines with J gene TRBJ2-7, with 8 bases lining up with TRBD2. The CDR3 is made up of 13 amino acids. Per the germline V gene, CDR1 is SQVTM and CDR2 is ANQGSEA. The V and J ends lost 4 bases and 4 bases, in that order; junction bases with no gene match: 6. CDR3 region: CSVVAGGGYEQYF. CDR3 sequence (DNA): TGCAGCGTTGTCGCGGGGGGAGGTTACGAGCAGTACTTC.

The chain has TRBV7-9 and TRBJ1-3; the match to TRBD1 covers 9 bases. Germline lookup yields CDR1 SEHNR and CDR2 FQNEAQ (reference sequence). The CDR3 spans 18 residues. Losses at the gene ends were 5 bases for V and 0 bases for J; bases not matched to a gene: 11. The CDR3 region is CASSHPGGTGYSGNTIYF. The CDR3 region has the DNA TGTGCCAGCAGCCATCCGGGCGGGACAGGGTACTCTGGAAACACCATATATTTT.

V is TRBV5-8 and J is TRBJ2-7; D gene unclear. The germline V gene encodes CDR1 SGHTS and CDR2 YDEGEE. The CDR3 spans 11 residues. V gave up 6 bases and J gave up 5 bases, with 9 bases separating them. The CDR3 protein is CASTGLDEQYF. The CDR3 DNA reads as TGTGCCAGCACAGGTCTCGACGAGCAGTACTTC.

The chain carries TRBV7-9 and TRBJ1-5; 8 nucleotides match TRBD1. From germline, CDR1 is SEHNR and CDR2 FQNEAQ (reference sequence). This CDR3 has 19 residues. V lost 3 bases, J lost 1 base, and 14 bases stayed unmatched. CDR3 protein: CASSFVRTGYTFSNQPQHF. CDR3 sequence (DNA): TGTGCCAGCAGCTTCGTCAGGACAGGGTATACTTTCAGCAATCAGCCCCAGCATTTT.

This chain connects TRBV28 to TRBJ2-7, with TRBD2 matching 7 bases. The trim removed 4 bases at V and 0 bases at J, leaving 3 bases unmatched. Germline values: CDR1 MDHEN, CDR2 SYDVKM. The CDR3 is 14 residues long. The CDR3 loop reads CASSSPGGSYEQYF. The CDR3 region has the DNA TGTGCCAGCAGTTCTCCGGGAGGCTCCTACGAGCAGTACTTC.

J is TRBJ1-2 and V is TRBV27; D not resolved. Germline V gives CDR1 MNHEY, CDR2 SMNVEV (reference sequence). This CDR3 contains 13 residues. The ends were cut back, 6 bases at V and 4 bases at J, with 12 bases in the middle. The CDR3 DNA sequence: TGTGCCAGCAGCCCGAGTATCGGCTATGGCTACACCTTC. As protein: CASSPSIGYGYTF.

This clone was seen more than once but under ten times. The chain is built from TRBV25-1 and TRBJ2-7; TRBD1 matches at 10 bases. V shed 5 bases and J 3 bases; nucleotides not matched to a gene: 4. CDR1 is MGHDK, CDR2 SYGVNS, per germline. CDR3 length equals 14 residues. The CDR3: CASSRQGAIYEQYF. CDR3 nucleotides: TGTGCCAGCAGTCGACAGGGGGCTATCTACGAGCAGTACTTC.

This chain connects TRBV9 to TRBJ1-2; D is ambiguous. This CDR3 has 15 residues. Germline assignment: CDR1 SGDLS and CDR2 YYNGEE. Trimming removed 4 bases at V and 2 bases at J, with 15 bases between. CDR3 sequence reads: CASSPRSGSNYGYTF. As DNA, the CDR3 is TGTGCCAGCAGCCCTAGATCGGGATCGAACTATGGCTACACCTTC.

The count of this clone is one. The V call is TRBV19, the J call TRBJ2-2; 7 nucleotides line up with TRBD1. The CDR3 sequence is 16 residues long. J gave up 2 bases and V 5 bases, and 8 bases lay outside the gene matches. From germline, CDR1 is LNHDA and CDR2 SQIVND (reference sequence). For the CDR3, the DNA is TGTGCCAGTAGTTTACGGGGACAGCCAAACACCGGGGAGCTGTTTTTT. Translated, it gives CASSLRGQPNTGELFF.

This chain joins TRBV19 and TRBJ1-2; D unresolved. Germline V gene sequence: CDR1 LNHDA, CDR2 SQIVND (reference sequence). The CDR3 consists of 14 residues. V gave up 4 bases and J gave up 0 bases, with 9 bases separating them. The CDR3 DNA reads as TGTGCCAGTAGTACGGTTGTAACTAACTATGGCTACACCTTC. Translating gives CASSTVVTNYGYTF.

This clone was seen more than once but under ten times. CDR3 in amino acids: CASSPANRMNTEAFF. CDR3 nucleotides: TGTGCCAGCAGCCCAGCCAACAGGATGAACACTGAAGCTTTCTTT. The V and J genes are TRBV7-9 and TRBJ1-1; TRBD1 might be the D (5 bases). Between the trimmed V and J ends, which lost 5 bases and 0 bases, there was a span of 13 bases. The CDR3 runs 15 residues. Germline lookup yields CDR1 SEHNR and CDR2 FQNEAQ (reference sequence).

This chain uses TRBV1 with TRBJ2-3; the table names TRBD2, a call not compared with the DNA. TRBV1 is assigned pseudogene status. The CDR3 loop spans 18 amino acids. CDR3 protein: CTSSQDQSSHTPTDTQYF. The CDR3 region has the DNA TGCACCAGCAGCCAAGATCAAAGTAGCCATACCCCCACAGATACGCAGTATTTT.

The V call is TRBV24-1, the J call TRBJ2-2; 9 positions match TRBD1. The CDR3 contains 16 residues. Germline V gene data show CDR1 as KGHDR and CDR2 as SFDVKD. The V gene end was trimmed by 4 bases and the J gene end by 3 bases; junction bases not matched to a gene: 5. CDR3 in DNA: TGTGCCACCAGTGACTTCGACAGGGGGGACACCGGGGAGCTGTTTTTT. Amino acids: CATSDFDRGDTGELFF.

This chain connects TRBV9 to TRBJ1-3; 7 bases agree with TRBD1. This CDR3 comprises 14 residues. The germline V gene has CDR1 SGDLS and CDR2 YYNGEE. V shed 5 bases and J 1 base; nucleotides not matched to a gene: 3. The CDR3 region has the DNA TGTGCCAGCAGTCGACAGGGATCTGGAAACACCATATATTTT. It encodes CASSRQGSGNTIYF. Drawing the rest from reference TRBV9 and TRBJ1-3, the complete variable domain is DSGVTQTPKHLITATGQRVTLRCSPRSGDLSVYWYQQSLDQGLQFLIQYYNGEERAKGNILERFSAQQFPDLHSELNLSSLELGDSALYFCASSRQGSGNTIYFGEGSWLTVV.

The rearrangement joins TRBV19 to TRBJ1-2; 7 nucleotides align to TRBD1. Trimming removed 6 bases from V and 3 bases from J; junction bases left unmatched: 7. Per germline, CDR1 LNHDA and CDR2 SQIVND (reference sequence). This CDR3 comprises 14 residues. The CDR3 loop reads CASRDQGGDYGYTF. The DNA for the CDR3 is TGTGCCAGTAGGGACCAGGGGGGCGACTATGGCTACACCTTC.

The rearrangement uses TRBV4-1 and TRBJ1-2, with D maybe TRBD1 (6 bases). CDR3 length: 15 residues. The germline V gene has CDR1 MGHRA and CDR2 YSYEKL. Trimming pared 4 bases from V and 3 bases from J, leaving 15 bases between. The CDR3 DNA reads TGCGCCAGCAGCCTGCAGCCCAGGACAGACTATGGCTACACCTTC. It encodes CASSLQPRTDYGYTF.

This clone was counted a few times. The genes are TRBV5-1 and TRBJ1-5, with TRBD1 matching 7 bases. J lost 5 bases, V lost 5 bases, and 10 bases had no gene match. Per germline, CDR1 SGHRS and CDR2 YFSETQ. This CDR3 spans 15 amino acids. The CDR3 region has the DNA TGCGCCAGCAGTCAGTCGACAGGACAGGATCAGCCCCAGCATTTT. Protein: CASSQSTGQDQPQHF.